Below, one T cell receptor beta chain is given with its context. Its matching antigen is unknown. Time point reported: pre-sensitization, week 0. This sample's treatment: therapeutic diphenylcyclopropenone sensitization with weekly scalp DPC. What the library attached to individual cDNA molecules were unique molecular identifiers. In the original analysis: The median was about 89,000 TCRs per sample, ranging roughly 20,000 to 750,000. TCRdb itself ran the RACE reads through MiXCR, one entry per CDR3 protein. The V and J calls reflect TCRdb's pipeline rather than the authors' work. The sample holds approximately 100,000 distinct CDR3 sequences, roughly 8.8% seen once. The data originate from a study of human T cells and chemical hapten exposure. General study results and limits: Patch test score tracked positively with PT1 expanded TCR counts. TCRs at a frequency above 1 in 1000 stayed unchanged with DPC sensitization.

The germline V gene has CDR1 LGHDT and CDR2 YNNKEL (reference sequence). V was clipped by 1 base and J by 3 bases, with 12 bases between them. The CDR3 runs 15 residues. Material: whole blood, obtained in connection with sensitization to the hapten diphenylcyclopropenone (DPC). The clonotype was recovered from a woman aged 40 to 50 with alopecia areata. Some clones in this sample may be carry-over from other donors' samples. This chain joins TRBV3-1 and TRBJ1-1; D unresolved. CDR3 protein: CASSQGGGWDTEAFF. The CDR3 DNA reads as TGTGCCAGCAGCCAAGGAGGAGGGTGGGACACTGAAGCTTTCTTT. The variable domain in full, with the rest retrieved from reference TRBV3-1 and TRBJ1-1, is DTAVSQTPKYLVTQMGNDKSIKCEQNLGHDTMYWYKQDSKKFLKIMFSYNNKELIINETVPNRFSPKSPDKAHLNLHINSLELGDSAVYFCASSQGGGWDTEAFFGQGTRLTVV.